This paragraph reports one T cell receptor (beta chain). The data derive from a study of T cell responses to AZD1222 COVID-19 vaccine. Germline-derived CDR1 and CDR2 are MGHRA and YSYEKL. Trimming left V 0 bases short and J 0 bases short, with 4 bases between. This CDR3 is 14 amino acids long. The method was immunoSEQ multiplex PCR; TCRdb's version includes in-frame clones alone and lacks a portion of them. This table has 65,000 to 80,000 clones, 83% appearing once. The receptor's source is an adult who received the AZD1222 COVID-19 vaccine. The input for sequencing was peripheral blood, taken 28 days after the second AZD1222 dose. The rearrangement uses TRBV4-1 and TRBJ2-3; the D is unclear. As DNA, the CDR3 is TGCGCCAGCAGCCAAGATGTTAGCACAGATACGCAGTATTTT. It translates to CASSQDVSTDTQYF.